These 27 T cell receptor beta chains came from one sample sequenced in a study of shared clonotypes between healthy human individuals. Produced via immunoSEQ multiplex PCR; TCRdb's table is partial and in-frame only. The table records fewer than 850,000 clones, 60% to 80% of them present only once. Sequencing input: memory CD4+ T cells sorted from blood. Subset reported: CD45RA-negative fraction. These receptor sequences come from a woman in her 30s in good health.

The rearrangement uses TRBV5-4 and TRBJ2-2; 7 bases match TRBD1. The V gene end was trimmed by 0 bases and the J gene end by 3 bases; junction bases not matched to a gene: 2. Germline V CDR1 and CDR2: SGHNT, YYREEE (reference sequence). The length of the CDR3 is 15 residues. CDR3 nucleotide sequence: TGTGCCAGCAGCTTGGTTGACAGGGACACCGGGGAGCTGTTTTTT. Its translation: CASSLVDRDTGELFF. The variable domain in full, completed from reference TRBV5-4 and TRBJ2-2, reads ETGVTQSPTHLIKTRGQQVTLRCSSQSGHNTVSWYQQALGQGPQFIFQYYREEENGRGNFPPRFSGLQFPNYSSELNVNALELDDSALYLCASSLVDRDTGELFFGEGSRLTVL.

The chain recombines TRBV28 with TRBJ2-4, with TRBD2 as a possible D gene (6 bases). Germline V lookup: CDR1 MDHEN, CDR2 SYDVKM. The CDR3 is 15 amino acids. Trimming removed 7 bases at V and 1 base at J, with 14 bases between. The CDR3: CASKPGRGAKNIQYF. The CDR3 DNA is TGTGCCAGCAAACCCGGCCGGGGGGCCAAAAACATTCAGTACTTC.

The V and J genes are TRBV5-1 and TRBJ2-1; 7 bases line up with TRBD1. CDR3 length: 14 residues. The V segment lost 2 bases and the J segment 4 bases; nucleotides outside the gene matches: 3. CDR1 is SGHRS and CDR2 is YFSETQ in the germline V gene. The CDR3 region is CASSLNRGYNEQFF. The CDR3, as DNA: TGCGCCAGCAGCTTAAACAGGGGATACAATGAGCAGTTCTTC.

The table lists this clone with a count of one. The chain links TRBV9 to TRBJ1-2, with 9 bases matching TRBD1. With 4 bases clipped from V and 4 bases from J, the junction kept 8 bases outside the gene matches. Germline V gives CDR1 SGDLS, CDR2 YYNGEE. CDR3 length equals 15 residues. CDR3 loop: CASSRQTGQGYGYTF. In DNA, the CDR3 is TGTGCCAGCAGCCGACAAACGGGACAGGGCTATGGCTACACCTTC.

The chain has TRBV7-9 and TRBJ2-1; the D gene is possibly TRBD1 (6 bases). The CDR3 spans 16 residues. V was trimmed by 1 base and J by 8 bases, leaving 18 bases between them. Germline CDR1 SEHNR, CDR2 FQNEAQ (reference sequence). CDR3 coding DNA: TGTGCCAGCAGCTTAGAGGCGGCTAGAGGGGGTCATGAGCAGTTCTTC. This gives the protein CASSLEAARGGHEQFF. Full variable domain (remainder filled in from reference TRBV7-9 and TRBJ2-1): DTGVSQNPRHKITKRGQNVTFRCDPISEHNRLYWYRQTLGQGPEFLTYFQNEAQLEKSRLLSDRFSAERPKGSFSTLEIQRTEQGDSAMYLCASSLEAARGGHEQFFGPGTRLTVL.

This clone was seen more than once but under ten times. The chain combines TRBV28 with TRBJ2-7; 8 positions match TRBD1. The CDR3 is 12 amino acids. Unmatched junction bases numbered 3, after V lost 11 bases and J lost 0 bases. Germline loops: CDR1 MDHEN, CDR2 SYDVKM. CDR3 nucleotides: TGTGCCGGACAGGGACCCTCCTACGAGCAGTACTTC. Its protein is CAGQGPSYEQYF.

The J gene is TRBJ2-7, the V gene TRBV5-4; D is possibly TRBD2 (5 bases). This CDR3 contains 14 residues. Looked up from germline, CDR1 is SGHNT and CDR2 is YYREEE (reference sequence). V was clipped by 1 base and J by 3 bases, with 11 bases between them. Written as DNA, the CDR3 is TGTGCCAGCAGCTTGATGGTAGGGAGCTACGAGCAGTACTTC. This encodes CASSLMVGSYEQYF.

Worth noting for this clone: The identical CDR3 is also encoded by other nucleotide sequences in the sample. The CDR3 region has the DNA TGCGCCAGCAGCTTGGCACCGAACACTGAAGCTTTCTTT. Protein product: CASSLAPNTEAFF. This chain links TRBV5-1 with TRBJ1-1; D unclear. V shed 0 bases and J shed 1 base, with 4 bases lying between them. The CDR3 spans 13 residues. The germline CDR1 and CDR2 sequences are SGHRS and YFSETQ.

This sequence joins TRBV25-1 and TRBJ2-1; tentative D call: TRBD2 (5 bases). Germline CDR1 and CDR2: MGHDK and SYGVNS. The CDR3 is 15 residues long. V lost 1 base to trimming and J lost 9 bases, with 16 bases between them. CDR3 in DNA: TGTGCCAGCAGTGAATTCCGCGGCGACGAGGGTGAGCAGTTCTTC. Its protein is CASSEFRGDEGEQFF.

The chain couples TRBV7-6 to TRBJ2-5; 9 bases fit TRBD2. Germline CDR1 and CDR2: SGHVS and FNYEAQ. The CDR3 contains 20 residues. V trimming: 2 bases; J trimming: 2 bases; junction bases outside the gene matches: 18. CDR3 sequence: CASSLNIRAGGMRTQETQYF. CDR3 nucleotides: TGTGCCAGCAGCTTAAATATTCGAGCGGGAGGAATGCGGACACAAGAGACCCAGTACTTC.

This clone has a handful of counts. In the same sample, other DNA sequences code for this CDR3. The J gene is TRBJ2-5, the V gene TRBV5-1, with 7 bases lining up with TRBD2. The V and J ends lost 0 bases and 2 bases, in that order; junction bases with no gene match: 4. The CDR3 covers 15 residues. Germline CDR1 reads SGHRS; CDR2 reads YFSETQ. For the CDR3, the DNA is TGCGCCAGCAGCTTGGTCCTAGCGGATCAAGAGACCCAGTACTTC. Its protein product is CASSLVLADQETQYF.

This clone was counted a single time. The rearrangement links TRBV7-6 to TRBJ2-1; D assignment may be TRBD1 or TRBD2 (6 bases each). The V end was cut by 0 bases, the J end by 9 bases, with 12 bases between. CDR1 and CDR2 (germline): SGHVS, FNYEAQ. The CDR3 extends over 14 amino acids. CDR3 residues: CASSLAREGGEQFF. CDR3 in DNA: TGTGCCAGCAGCTTAGCGCGAGAGGGGGGTGAGCAGTTCTTC.

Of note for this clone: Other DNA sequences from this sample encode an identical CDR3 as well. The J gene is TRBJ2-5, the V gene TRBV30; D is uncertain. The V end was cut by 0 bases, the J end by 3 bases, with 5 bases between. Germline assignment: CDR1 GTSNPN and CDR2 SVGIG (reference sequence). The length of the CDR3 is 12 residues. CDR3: CAWSVLEETQYF. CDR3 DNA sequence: TGTGCCTGGAGTGTACTCGAAGAGACCCAGTACTTC.

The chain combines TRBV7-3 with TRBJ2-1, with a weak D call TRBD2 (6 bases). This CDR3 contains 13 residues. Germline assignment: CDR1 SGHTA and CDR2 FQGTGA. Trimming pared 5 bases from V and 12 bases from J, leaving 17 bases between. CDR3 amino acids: CASSPAKTAGQFF. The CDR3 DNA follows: TGTGCCAGCAGCCCCGCTAAGACAGCGGGGCAGTTCTTC.

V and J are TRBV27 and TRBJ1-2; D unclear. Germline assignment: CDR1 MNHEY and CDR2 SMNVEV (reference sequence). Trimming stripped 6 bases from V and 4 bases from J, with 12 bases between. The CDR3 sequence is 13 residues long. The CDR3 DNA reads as TGTGCCAGCAGCCCCGGGTCCCCCTATGGCTACACCTTC. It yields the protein CASSPGSPYGYTF.

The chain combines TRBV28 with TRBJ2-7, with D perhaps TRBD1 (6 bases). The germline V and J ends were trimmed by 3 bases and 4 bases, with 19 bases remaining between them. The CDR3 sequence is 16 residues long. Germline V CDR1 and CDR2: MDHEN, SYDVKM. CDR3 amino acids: CASSFGILKGQYEQYF. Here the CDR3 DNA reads TGTGCCAGCAGTTTTGGGATATTAAAGGGACAATACGAGCAGTACTTC.

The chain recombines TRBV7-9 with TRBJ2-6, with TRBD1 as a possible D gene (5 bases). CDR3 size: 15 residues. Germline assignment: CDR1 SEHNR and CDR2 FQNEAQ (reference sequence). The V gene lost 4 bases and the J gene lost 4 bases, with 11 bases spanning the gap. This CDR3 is CASSSSGPGANVLTF. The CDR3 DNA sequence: TGTGCCAGCAGCTCGTCAGGGCCCGGGGCCAACGTCCTGACTTTC.

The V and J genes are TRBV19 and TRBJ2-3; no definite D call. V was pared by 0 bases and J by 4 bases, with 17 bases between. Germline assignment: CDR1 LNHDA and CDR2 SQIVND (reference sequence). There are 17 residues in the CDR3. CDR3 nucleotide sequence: TGTGCCAGTAGTATAGAGACCCGGCGGTTATTGGCAGATACGCAGTATTTT. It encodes CASSIETRRLLADTQYF.

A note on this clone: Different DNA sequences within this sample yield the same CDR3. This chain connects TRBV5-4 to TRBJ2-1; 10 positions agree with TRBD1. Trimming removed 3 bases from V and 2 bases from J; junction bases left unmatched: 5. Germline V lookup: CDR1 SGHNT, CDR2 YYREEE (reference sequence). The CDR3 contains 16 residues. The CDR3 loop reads CASSYGDRGPYNEQFF. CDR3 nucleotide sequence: TGTGCCAGCAGCTACGGGGACAGGGGACCCTACAATGAGCAGTTCTTC. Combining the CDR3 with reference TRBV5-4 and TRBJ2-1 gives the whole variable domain ETGVTQSPTHLIKTRGQQVTLRCSSQSGHNTVSWYQQALGQGPQFIFQYYREEENGRGNFPPRFSGLQFPNYSSELNVNALELDDSALYLCASSYGDRGPYNEQFFGPGTRLTVL.

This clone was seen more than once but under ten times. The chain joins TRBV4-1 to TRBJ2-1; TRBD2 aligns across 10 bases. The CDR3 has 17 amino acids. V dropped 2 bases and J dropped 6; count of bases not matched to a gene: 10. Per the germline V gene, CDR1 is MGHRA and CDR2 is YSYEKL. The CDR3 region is CASSQRLRTSGGNEQFF. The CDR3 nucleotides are TGCGCCAGCAGCCAACGGCTTAGGACTAGCGGCGGCAATGAGCAGTTCTTC.

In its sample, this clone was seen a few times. Here the CDR3 reads CASSYSGQVGTGELFF. For the CDR3, the DNA is TGTGCCAGCAGTTACTCTGGCCAGGTCGGGACCGGGGAGCTGTTTTTT. The V call is TRBV6-5, the J call TRBJ2-2; D unresolved. Looked up from germline, CDR1 is MNHEY and CDR2 is SVGAGI. The CDR3 sequence is 16 residues long. Trimming took off 0 bases at V and 5 bases at J, with 13 bases between the two ends.

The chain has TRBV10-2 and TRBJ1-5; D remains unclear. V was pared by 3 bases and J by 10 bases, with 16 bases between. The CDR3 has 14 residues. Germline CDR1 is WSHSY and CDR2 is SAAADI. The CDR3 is CASSESSNRNPQHF. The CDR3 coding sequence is TGCGCCAGCAGTGAATCCTCCAACCGCAATCCCCAGCATTTT.

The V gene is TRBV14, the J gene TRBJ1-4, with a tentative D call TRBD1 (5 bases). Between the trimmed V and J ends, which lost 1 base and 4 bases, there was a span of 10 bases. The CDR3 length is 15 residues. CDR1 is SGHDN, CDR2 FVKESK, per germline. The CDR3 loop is CASSQAGGVNEKLFF. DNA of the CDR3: TGTGCCAGCAGCCAAGCTGGAGGGGTTAATGAAAAACTGTTTTTT.

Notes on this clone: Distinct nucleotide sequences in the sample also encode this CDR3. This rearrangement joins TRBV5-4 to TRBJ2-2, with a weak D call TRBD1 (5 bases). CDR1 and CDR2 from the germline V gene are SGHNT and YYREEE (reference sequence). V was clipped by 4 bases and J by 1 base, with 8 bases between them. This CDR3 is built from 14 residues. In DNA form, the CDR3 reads TGTGCCAGCAGCCGGCAGGGGAACACCGGGGAGCTGTTTTTT. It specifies CASSRQGNTGELFF.

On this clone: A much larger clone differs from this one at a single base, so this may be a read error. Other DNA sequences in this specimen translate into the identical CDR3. The CDR3 DNA sequence: TGCGCCAGCAGCTTGAGCGGGAGCTCCTACAATGAGCAGTTCTTC. This codes for CASSLSGSSYNEQFF. The chain links TRBV5-1 to TRBJ2-1; 8 nucleotides line up with TRBD2. The CDR3 extends over 15 amino acids. J was trimmed by 0 bases and V by 1 base; bases with no gene match: 0. Germline V CDR1 and CDR2: SGHRS, YFSETQ. The full variable domain, rest sourced from reference TRBV5-1 and TRBJ2-1, is KAGVTQTPRYLIKTRGQQVTLSCSPISGHRSVSWYQQTPGQGLQFLFEYFSETQRNKGNFPGRFSGRQFSNSRSEMNVSTLELGDSALYLCASSLSGSSYNEQFFGPGTRLTVL.

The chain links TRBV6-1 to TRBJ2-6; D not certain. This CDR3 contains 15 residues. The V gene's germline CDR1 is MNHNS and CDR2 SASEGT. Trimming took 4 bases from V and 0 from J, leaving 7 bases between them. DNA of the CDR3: TGTGCCAGCAGTGCCAGCTCCTCTGGGGCCAACGTCCTGACTTTC. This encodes CASSASSSGANVLTF.

In DNA, the CDR3 is TGTGCCAGCAGGGGACAGGGGGCCTCTGGGGCCAACGTCCTGACTTTC. Translated, it gives CASRGQGASGANVLTF. The chain uses TRBV6-4 and TRBJ2-6; 12 bases map to TRBD1. The germline gives CDR1 MRHNA, CDR2 SNTAGT. There are 16 residues in the CDR3. Trimming removed 6 bases from V and 0 bases from J; junction bases left unmatched: 0.